Following are 24 T cell receptor beta chains from one sample sequenced in a study of blood T cells in healthy people across ages. The second PCR ran roughly 7 to 11 cycles with a sample-barcoded 5' primer and J-beta primers. TCRdb reprocessed the 5' RACE reads with MiXCR, giving one entry per CDR3 protein. The sample carries about 1.1 million distinct CDR3 sequences, roughly two fifths recorded once. Sequenced: blood. All receptors derive from a man aged 18 to 35 in good health.

The gene calls are TRBV6-1 and TRBJ2-5; a possible D gene is TRBD2 (5 bases). The CDR3 spans 14 residues. Germline loops: CDR1 MNHNS, CDR2 SASEGT. The V end was cut by 8 bases, the J end by 0 bases, with 13 bases between. The CDR3 DNA sequence: TGTGCCAGCCTAACGGGGTGGTACCAAGAGACCCAGTACTTC. This encodes CASLTGWYQETQYF.

The V gene is TRBV2, the J gene TRBJ1-5, with a possible D match to TRBD1 (5 bases). The germline gives CDR1 SNHLY, CDR2 FYNNEI. The V and J ends lost 3 bases and 2 bases respectively, with 11 bases between them. This CDR3 region has 15 residues. In nucleotides, the CDR3 is TGTGCCAGCAGTGATGCCGGGGGGGGCAATCAGCCCCAGCATTTT. Translating it yields CASSDAGGGNQPQHF.

The chain has TRBV6-4 and TRBJ1-1; tentatively, D is TRBD1 (6 bases). Per the germline V gene, CDR1 is MRHNA and CDR2 is SNTAGT. This CDR3 region has 15 residues. The germline V and J ends were trimmed by 6 bases and 2 bases, with 16 bases remaining between them. The chain's CDR3 is CASRREGGQNTEAFF. CDR3 sequence (DNA): TGTGCCAGCAGGAGGGAAGGGGGACAAAACACTGAAGCTTTCTTT.

A few counts support this clonotype. The chain is built from TRBV12-3 or TRBV12-4 and TRBJ1-5; D gene unclear. The V end was cut by 5 bases, the J end by 4 bases, with 6 bases between. The CDR3 spans 12 residues. The CDR3 is CASSAPNQPQHF. CDR3 nucleotide sequence: TGTGCCAGCAGTGCCCCGAATCAGCCCCAGCATTTT.

The rearrangement joins TRBV10-2 to TRBJ1-6; no reliable D call. Germline CDR1 reads WSHSY; CDR2 reads SAAADI. CDR3 length: 13 amino acids. Trimming took off 3 bases at V and 8 bases at J, with 8 bases between the two ends. The CDR3 region is CASSDLLDSPLHF. CDR3 sequence (DNA): TGCGCCAGCAGTGACTTGTTAGATTCACCCCTCCACTTT.

V gene TRBV10-3 combines with J gene TRBJ2-5, with D unresolved. This CDR3 comprises 14 residues. Germline-derived CDR1 and CDR2 are ENHRY and SYGVKD. The V gene lost 0 bases and the J gene lost 5 bases, with 10 bases spanning the gap. The CDR3 protein is CAISESASQETQYF. CDR3 DNA: TGTGCCATCAGTGAGTCGGCTAGTCAGGAGACCCAGTACTTC.

This clonotype came up a few times. This chain joins TRBV25-1 and TRBJ1-2; 9 nucleotides agree with TRBD1. CDR1 and CDR2 from the germline V gene are MGHDK and SYGVNS. This CDR3 is built from 15 residues. J lost 4 bases, V lost 5 bases, and 8 bases had no gene match. CDR3 in DNA: TGTGCCAGCAGTCCAGGACAGGGGTTTGTCTATGGCTACACCTTC. Translated: CASSPGQGFVYGYTF.

The chain links TRBV29-1 to TRBJ2-7; 9 positions agree with TRBD1. Germline values: CDR1 SQVTM, CDR2 ANQGSEA. The length of the CDR3 is 14 residues. V trimming: 4 bases; J trimming: 4 bases; junction bases outside the gene matches: 8. The CDR3 sequence is CSVGLGQGSYEQYF. The CDR3 DNA is TGCAGCGTTGGTTTAGGACAGGGGTCTTACGAGCAGTACTTC.

The V and J genes are TRBV4-1 and TRBJ1-2; 7 positions agree with TRBD1. Germline CDR1 and CDR2: MGHRA and YSYEKL. The V gene end was trimmed by 4 bases and the J gene end by 8 bases; junction bases not matched to a gene: 7. This CDR3 region has 13 residues. The CDR3 nucleotides read TGCGCCAGCAGCCCGACAGGGTCCTGGGGCTACACCTTC. It encodes CASSPTGSWGYTF.

V gene TRBV20-1 combines with J gene TRBJ2-1; D is unclear. The CDR3 is made up of 15 amino acids. The V gene lost 0 bases and the J gene lost 2 bases, with 11 bases spanning the gap. The germline V gene encodes CDR1 DFQATT and CDR2 SNEGSKA (reference sequence). The CDR3 DNA reads as TGCAGTGCTAGAGATGGGCTAGTCGCCTACAATGAGCAGTTCTTC. Translated, it gives CSARDGLVAYNEQFF.

This clonotype has a single count. V gene TRBV6-2 or TRBV6-3 combines with J gene TRBJ1-1, with 10 bases identical to TRBD1. CDR3 size: 17 residues. Per the germline V gene, CDR1 is MNHEY and CDR2 is SVGEGT. V dropped 7 bases and J dropped 5; count of bases not matched to a gene: 16. The CDR3 nucleotides are TGTGCCAGCACCGAAGGGTCCGGGACAGGGGAGTGGACTGAAGCTTTCTTT. Translation gives CASTEGSGTGEWTEAFF.

In this sample, this clonotype turned up a few times. The chain uses TRBV5-1 and TRBJ1-1; D unresolved. This CDR3 comprises 18 residues. CDR1 is SGHRS, CDR2 YFSETQ, per germline. V was shortened by 2 bases and J by 5 bases, with 25 bases between the two germline ends. The DNA of the CDR3 is TGCGCCAGCAGCTTCCGCTTTCGAGTGAGGACGGTGCGTACTGAAGCTTTCTTT. It encodes CASSFRFRVRTVRTEAFF.

The rearrangement links TRBV12-3 or TRBV12-4 to TRBJ1-2, with 7 bases lining up with TRBD1. Losses at the gene ends were 6 bases for V and 7 bases for J; bases not matched to a gene: 8. The CDR3 extends over 13 amino acids. CDR3 amino acids: CASSHTGVSGYTF. Here the CDR3 DNA reads TGTGCCAGCAGCCATACAGGGGTCTCTGGCTACACCTTC.

This chain uses TRBV29-1 with TRBJ2-3, with no clear D. The germline V gene encodes CDR1 SQVTM and CDR2 ANQGSEA. The V and J ends lost 6 bases and 2 bases respectively, with 9 bases between them. The CDR3 length is 12 residues. For the CDR3, the DNA is TGCAGCGTGCGGCTGATCACAGATACGCAGTATTTT. Translating it yields CSVRLITDTQYF.

The table lists this clonotype with many counts. V usage is TRBV29-1 and J usage is TRBJ2-5; TRBD2 aligns across 11 bases. Germline lookup yields CDR1 SQVTM and CDR2 ANQGSEA. V was clipped by 6 bases and J by 5 bases; unmatched bases: 5. The CDR3 consists of 13 residues. Here the CDR3 reads CSVRLAGFETQYF. The CDR3 DNA reads TGCAGCGTCAGACTAGCGGGGTTTGAGACCCAGTACTTC.

A few counts support this clonotype. The V and J genes are TRBV18 and TRBJ2-3; 9 bases line up with TRBD2. Germline V lookup: CDR1 KGHSH, CDR2 LQKENI. The CDR3 spans 15 residues. V gave up 6 bases and J gave up 0 bases; unmatched junction bases: 4. The CDR3 DNA is TGTGCCAGCTCCGAGAGCGGGGGGAGCACAGATACGCAGTATTTT. As protein: CASSESGGSTDTQYF.

This chain connects TRBV20-1 to TRBJ1-1, with 7 bases fitting TRBD1. The CDR3 has 17 residues. Germline V gene lookup returns CDR1 DFQATT and CDR2 SNEGSKA (reference sequence). V dropped 2 bases and J dropped 3; count of bases not matched to a gene: 15. CDR3 protein: CSARRARTGRNYTEAFF. As DNA, the CDR3 is TGCAGTGCTAGAAGGGCAAGGACAGGCCGAAATTACACTGAAGCTTTCTTT.

The sample holds a few counts of this clonotype. V usage is TRBV12-3 or TRBV12-4 and J usage is TRBJ2-3; D unresolved. V lost 8 bases and J 5 bases, leaving 11 bases between the germline ends. The CDR3 has 12 residues. The CDR3 region has the DNA TGTGCCAGCTCTACCGAGCGAGATACGCAGTATTTT. Its protein product is CASSTERDTQYF.

V is TRBV10-3 and J is TRBJ2-1, with D possibly matching TRBD1 (5 bases). In germline, CDR1 is ENHRY, CDR2 SYGVKD. The length of the CDR3 is 15 residues. V lost 3 bases and J 8 bases, leaving 17 bases between the germline ends. CDR3 amino acids: CAISEGAAPFDEQFF. The CDR3 region has the DNA TGTGCCATCAGTGAAGGGGCAGCCCCCTTCGATGAGCAGTTCTTC.

The chain has TRBV5-6 and TRBJ2-7; TRBD1 is a possible D gene (6 bases). CDR1 is SGHDT and CDR2 is YYEEEE in the germline V gene. The CDR3 spans 16 residues. The germline V and J ends were trimmed by 3 bases and 0 bases, with 16 bases remaining between them. The CDR3, as DNA: TGTGCCAGCAGCTACCGAGGACAGTCAAGCTCCTACGAGCAGTACTTC. Residues: CASSYRGQSSSYEQYF.

The rearrangement joins TRBV4-1 to TRBJ1-1; D remains unclear. V was clipped by 5 bases and J by 1 base, with 14 bases between them. Per germline, CDR1 MGHRA and CDR2 YSYEKL. This CDR3 contains 15 residues. The CDR3, as DNA: TGCGCCAGCAGCTCAAGAATTTGGAGGAACACTGAAGCTTTCTTT. It codes for CASSSRIWRNTEAFF.

This clonotype was detected a few times. CDR3 sequence: CASAKNPQGLVETQYF. In DNA, the CDR3 is TGTGCCAGCGCTAAAAACCCACAGGGGTTGGTAGAGACCCAGTACTTC. V usage is TRBV6-5 and J usage is TRBJ2-5; TRBD1 matches 7 bases. This CDR3 region has 16 residues. After removal of 8 bases from V and 4 bases from J, the junction contained 16 bases not matched to a gene. Germline V gene data show CDR1 as MNHEY and CDR2 as SVGAGI.

This chain links TRBV7-9 with TRBJ1-2, with TRBD1 as a possible D gene (6 bases). Germline CDR1 reads SEHNR; CDR2 reads FQNEAQ (reference sequence). The CDR3 runs to 15 residues. V was shortened by 6 bases and J by 3 bases, with 17 bases between the two germline ends. CDR3 coding DNA: TGTGCCAGCAGTCTACACAGGGATGGGGACTATGGCTACACCTTC. Its protein product is CASSLHRDGDYGYTF.

The V and J genes are TRBV7-2 and TRBJ2-1; 12 nucleotides agree with TRBD2. Per germline, CDR1 SGHTA and CDR2 FQGNSA. The ends lost 4 bases at V and 7 bases at J; junction bases unmatched: 5. This CDR3 comprises 15 residues. CDR3 protein: CASSSTGTSGNEQFF. In DNA form, the CDR3 reads TGTGCCAGCAGCTCCACCGGGACTAGCGGGAATGAGCAGTTCTTC.